This T cell receptor (beta chain) is drawn from a study of T cell changes during pregnancy in multiple sclerosis. Produced via immunoSEQ multiplex PCR; TCRdb's table is partial and in-frame only. The table records around 57,000 clones, about 89% of them present only once. The CDR3 is 15 amino acids. V was clipped by 1 base and J by 5 bases, with 15 bases between them. The V gene's germline CDR1 is SGHVS and CDR2 FNYEAQ. The TCR sequence derives from a female donor with multiple sclerosis, enrolled in a pregnancy study. The sequences come from peripheral blood, collected in the first trimester of pregnancy. V usage is TRBV7-6 and J usage is TRBJ2-7; tentatively, D is TRBD1 (5 bases). In DNA form, the CDR3 reads TGTGCCAGCAGCTTAGGTTGGGGCCCGAATGACGAGCAGTACTTC. It specifies CASSLGWGPNDEQYF.